These 15 T cell receptor beta chains came from one sample sequenced in a study of PD-1 blockade in classical Hodgkin lymphoma. The method was immunoSEQ multiplex PCR; TCRdb's version includes in-frame clones alone and lacks a portion of them. The sample lists some 22,000 clones, roughly 77% occurring once. Stated time point: cycle 4 day 1 (C4D1), after more than five weeks of nivolumab. All the patients suffered relapse after autologous stem cell transplantation, and brentuximab vedotin exposure differed. The sample was peripheral blood mononuclear cells (PBMCs), taken before the fourth cycle of nivolumab. These receptors were collected from a human donor with classical Hodgkin lymphoma.

V and J are TRBV4-1 and TRBJ2-7; 7 bases line up with TRBD1. The ends lost 1 base at V and 1 base at J; junction bases unmatched: 7. The germline CDR1 and CDR2 sequences are MGHRA and YSYEKL. The CDR3 contains 16 residues. The CDR3 bases are TGCGCCAGCAGCCAAGCCCGGGACAGCCTATCCTACGAGCAGTACTTC. Translating it yields CASSQARDSLSYEQYF.

V usage is TRBV6-6 and J usage is TRBJ2-3; 9 nucleotides line up with TRBD1. The germline V gene has CDR1 MNHNY and CDR2 SVGAGI (reference sequence). V was pared by 7 bases and J by 3 bases, with 8 bases of the junction left unmatched. This CDR3 region has 15 residues. The CDR3 DNA follows: TGTGCCAGCACCCCAAGGACAGGGGCGACAGATACGCAGTATTTT. Its protein is CASTPRTGATDTQYF.

This clone occurred a few times. The chain employs TRBV7-9 and TRBJ2-1, with 12 bases aligning to TRBD2. This CDR3 has 16 residues. CDR1 SEHNR and CDR2 FQNEAQ come from the germline V gene (reference sequence). V lost 5 bases to trimming and J lost 4 bases; unmatched junction nucleotides: 6. CDR3 bases: TGTGCCAGCAGCCCGAGGACTAGCGGGAAATACAATGAGCAGTTCTTC. Its translation: CASSPRTSGKYNEQFF. Combining the CDR3 with reference TRBV7-9 and TRBJ2-1 gives the whole variable domain DTGVSQNPRHKITKRGQNVTFRCDPISEHNRLYWYRQTLGQGPEFLTYFQNEAQLEKSRLLSDRFSAERPKGSFSTLEIQRTEQGDSAMYLCASSPRTSGKYNEQFFGPGTRLTVL.

Only a few counts were recorded for this clone. The chain recombines TRBV7-9 with TRBJ1-1; a weak D match, TRBD1 (5 bases). V dropped 1 base and J dropped 11 bases, with 11 bases sitting between them. CDR1 and CDR2 from the germline V gene are SEHNR and FQNEAQ (reference sequence). The CDR3 is 12 residues long. CDR3 region: CASSLGVGDAFF. The DNA for the CDR3 is TGTGCCAGCAGCTTAGGTGTGGGGGACGCTTTCTTT.

The CDR3 spells CASSAAPGQKLFF. The CDR3 nucleotides read TGTGCCAGCAGTGCGGCCCCGGGACAAAAACTGTTTTTT. This chain joins TRBV6-4 and TRBJ1-4; D might be TRBD1 (5 bases). The CDR3 covers 13 residues. Trimming left V 4 bases short and J 9 bases short, with 12 bases between. CDR1 is MRHNA, CDR2 SNTAGT, per germline.

The chain couples TRBV27 to TRBJ2-5; no firm D call. Germline V gives CDR1 MNHEY, CDR2 SMNVEV (reference sequence). The V end was cut by 6 bases, the J end by 3 bases, with 17 bases between. The CDR3 consists of 15 residues. The CDR3 is CASRKEGNRKETQYF. As DNA, the CDR3 is TGTGCCAGCAGAAAAGAAGGGAACAGAAAAGAGACCCAGTACTTC.

This clone came up a few times. The chain is built from TRBV18 and TRBJ2-7; D assignment may be TRBD1 or TRBD2 (5 bases each). Germline values: CDR1 KGHSH, CDR2 LQKENI. This CDR3 is 16 amino acids long. Between the trimmed V and J ends, which lost 2 bases and 6 bases, there was a span of 20 bases. The CDR3 DNA follows: TGTGCCAGCTCACCAATGAGTGGGGGTCAGTCGCGCGAGCAGTACTTC. Protein product: CASSPMSGGQSREQYF.

The rearrangement uses TRBV5-5 and TRBJ2-7; 10 bases are a match to TRBD2. The CDR3 sequence is 15 residues long. CDR1 SGHKS and CDR2 YYEKEE come from the germline V gene (reference sequence). Germline trimming cut 0 bases from V and 6 bases from J; bases unmatched to any gene: 6. The CDR3 coding sequence is TGTGCCAGCAGCTTGGTTTCTAGCGGGGGAACCGAGCAGTACTTC. Translation gives CASSLVSSGGTEQYF.

The chain is built from TRBV6-5 and TRBJ2-2; no clear D gene. V dropped 0 bases and J dropped 5 bases, with 1 base sitting between them. Germline values: CDR1 MNHEY, CDR2 SVGAGI. The CDR3 contains 12 residues. The CDR3 loop reads CASSYSTGELFF. DNA of the CDR3: TGTGCCAGCAGTTACTCAACCGGGGAGCTGTTTTTT.

The J gene is TRBJ1-1, the V gene TRBV28; 10 bases match TRBD1. Germline V CDR1 and CDR2: MDHEN, SYDVKM. CDR3 size: 17 residues. Trimming removed 0 bases from V and 0 bases from J; junction bases left unmatched: 4. The CDR3 loop is CASSLWGQGNLNTEAFF. Written as DNA, the CDR3 is TGTGCCAGCAGTTTATGGGGACAGGGGAACCTGAACACTGAAGCTTTCTTT.

The rearrangement links TRBV7-9 to TRBJ1-5, with 7 bases aligning to TRBD1. The V segment lost 3 bases and the J segment 4 bases; nucleotides outside the gene matches: 9. This CDR3 spans 16 amino acids. Germline V gene data show CDR1 as SEHNR and CDR2 as FQNEAQ (reference sequence). The DNA for the CDR3 is TGTGCCAGCAGCTTCGGAAGGACAGGATATAATCAGCCCCAGCATTTT. Encoded protein: CASSFGRTGYNQPQHF.

This clone is a singleton in its sample. The genes are TRBV21-1 and TRBJ2-2; the table names TRBD2, a call not compared with the DNA. TRBV21-1 is listed as a pseudogene. The CDR3 has 16 amino acids. CDR3 nucleotide sequence: TGTGCCAGCAGCAATAGCGGGAGGGGGTACACCGGGGAGCTGTTTTTT. This sequence encodes CASSNSGRGYTGELFF.

This chain uses TRBV12-5 with TRBJ2-5; D remains ambiguous. Looked up from germline, CDR1 is LGHNT and CDR2 is FRNRAP. The CDR3 covers 11 residues. Trimming stripped 3 bases from V and 7 bases from J, with 6 bases between. As DNA, the CDR3 is TGTGCTAGTGGTTTTAGAGGGACCCAGTACTTC. Protein: CASGFRGTQYF.

The J gene is TRBJ1-2, the V gene TRBV4-2, with D hard to call. This CDR3 is built from 15 residues. The ends were cut back, 4 bases at V and 4 bases at J, with 16 bases in the middle. CDR1 and CDR2 from the germline V gene are LGHNA and YNFKEQ. The CDR3 DNA follows: TGTGCCAGCAGCCCTAGGACCGACGACCCCTATGGCTACACCTTC. Residues: CASSPRTDDPYGYTF.

The gene calls are TRBV4-1 and TRBJ1-1, with D possibly matching TRBD1 (6 bases). Germline V gene lookup returns CDR1 MGHRA and CDR2 YSYEKL. Trimming cost V 3 bases and J 2 bases, with 19 bases left between them. The length of the CDR3 is 17 residues. DNA for the CDR3: TGCGCCAGCAGCCAGGGCGGGACACAGGGCTTCAACACTGAAGCTTTCTTT. Translating it yields CASSQGGTQGFNTEAFF.